This T cell receptor beta chain was identified during a study of chemoradiotherapy in HPV16-positive cancers. Study background: A couple of HPV16-positive patients' cells yielded candidate HPV-specific clones and common motifs. Study results and limitations: Only a couple of HPV16-positive patients supplied the functional HPV-specificity definition.

Over chemoradiotherapy, repertoires were sampled more than once. Only in-frame clones appear in the TCRdb table, and some are missing; sequencing was by immunoSEQ multiplex PCR. The repertoire consists of about 35,000 clones, with 92% occurring once and the leading ten covering roughly 3.6%. Comments on this clone: Its antigen is undetermined.

CDR3 size: 15 residues. Germline V gene sequence: CDR1 SGHRS, CDR2 YFSETQ. The V gene lost 4 bases and the J gene lost 7 bases, with 17 bases spanning the gap. The V and J genes are TRBV5-1 and TRBJ2-2; TRBD2 is a possible D gene (6 bases). The sequence was obtained from a human donor with HPV-associated anogenital cancer. The sequenced sample was blood, obtained from a patient who underwent chemoradiotherapy. The CDR3 loop is CASSGDAPGVGELFF. CDR3 in DNA: TGCGCCAGCAGCGGAGACGCCCCGGGAGTCGGGGAGCTGTTTTTT.